This T cell receptor beta chain derives from a study of blood T cells in healthy people across ages. General study results and limits: Older age went with lower TCR beta diversity per million T cells, in a roughly linear way. With unsorted PBMCs, a conclusive comparison of naive versus antigen-experienced cells was not possible.

This CDR3 has 15 amino acids. Germline V lookup: CDR1 KGHSH, CDR2 LQKENI. V lost 5 bases, J lost 4 bases, and 7 bases stayed unmatched. In regard to this clonotype: Its antigen is currently unknown.

Combining a sample-barcoded 5' primer with a J-beta primer mix, a second PCR ran for roughly 7 to 11 cycles. TCRdb processed the 5' RACE reads anew with MiXCR; each CDR3 protein has one entry. Among about 730,000 distinct CDR3 sequences, approximately 39% were seen once, and the ten largest hold 20% to 25%. Researchers collected ten milliliters of peripheral blood from every single donor. Per sample, at least 5 micrograms of total RNA were extracted. This clonotype was obtained from a woman aged 60-75 years in good health. Sequencing used blood. The V call is TRBV18, the J call TRBJ2-3, with 9 nucleotides matching TRBD2. The CDR3 is CASSSSGGSADTQYF. CDR3 in DNA: TGTGCCAGCTCATCGAGCGGGGGGTCTGCAGATACGCAGTATTTT.